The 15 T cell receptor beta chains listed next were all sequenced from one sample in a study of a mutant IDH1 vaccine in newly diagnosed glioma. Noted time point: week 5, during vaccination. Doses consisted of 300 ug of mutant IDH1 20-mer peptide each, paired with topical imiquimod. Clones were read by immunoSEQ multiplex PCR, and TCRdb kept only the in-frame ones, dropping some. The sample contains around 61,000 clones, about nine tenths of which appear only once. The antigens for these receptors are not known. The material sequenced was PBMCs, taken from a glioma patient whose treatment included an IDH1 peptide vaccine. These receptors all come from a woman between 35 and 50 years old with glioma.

The CDR3 loop reads CASSDRTSGMEHNEQFF. CDR3 nucleotides: TGTGCCAGCAGCGACCGGACTAGCGGGATGGAACATAATGAGCAGTTCTTC. The chain combines TRBV7-9 with TRBJ2-1; 12 bases line up with TRBD2. CDR3 length equals 17 residues. CDR1 and CDR2 (germline): SEHNR, FQNEAQ (reference sequence). After removal of 5 bases from V and 7 bases from J, the junction contained 12 bases not matched to a gene.

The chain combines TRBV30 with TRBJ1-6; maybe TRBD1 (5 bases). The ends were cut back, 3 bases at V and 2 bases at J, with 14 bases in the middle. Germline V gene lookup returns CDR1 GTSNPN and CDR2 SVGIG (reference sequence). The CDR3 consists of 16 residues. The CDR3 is CAWSLQRGTYNSPLHF. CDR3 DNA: TGTGCCTGGAGCCTACAACGGGGCACCTATAATTCACCCCTCCACTTT.

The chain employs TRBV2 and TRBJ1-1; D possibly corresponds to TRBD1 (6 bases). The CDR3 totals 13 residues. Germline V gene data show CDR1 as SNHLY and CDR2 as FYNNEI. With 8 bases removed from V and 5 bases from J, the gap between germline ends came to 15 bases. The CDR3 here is CASGGAERTEAFF. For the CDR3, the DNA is TGTGCCAGCGGGGGGGCCGAGAGAACTGAAGCTTTCTTT. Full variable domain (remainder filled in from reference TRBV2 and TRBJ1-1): EPEVTQTPSHQVTQMGQEVILRCVPISNHLYFYWYRQILGQKVEFLVSFYNNEISEKSEIFDDQFSVERPDGSNFTLKIRSTKLEDSAMYFCASGGAERTEAFFGQGTRLTVV.

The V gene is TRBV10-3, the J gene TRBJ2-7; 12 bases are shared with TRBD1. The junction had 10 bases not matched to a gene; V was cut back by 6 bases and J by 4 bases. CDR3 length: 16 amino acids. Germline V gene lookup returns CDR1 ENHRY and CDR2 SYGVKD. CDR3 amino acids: CAIRPGPGQGAYEQYF. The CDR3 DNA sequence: TGTGCCATCAGGCCTGGACCGGGACAGGGGGCTTACGAGCAGTACTTC.

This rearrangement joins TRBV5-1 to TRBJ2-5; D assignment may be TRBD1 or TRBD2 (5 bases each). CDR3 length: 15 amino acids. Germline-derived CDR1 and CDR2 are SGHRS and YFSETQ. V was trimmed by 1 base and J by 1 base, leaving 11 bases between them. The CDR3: CASSLTGQPQETQYF. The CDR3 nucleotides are TGCGCCAGCAGCTTGACGGGGCAGCCCCAAGAGACCCAGTACTTC.

CDR3 sequence reads: CASSLGGGDNQPQHF. CDR3 bases: TGCGCCAGCAGCCTGGGGGGGGGCGACAATCAGCCCCAGCATTTT. The genes are TRBV5-1 and TRBJ1-5, with a weak D call TRBD1 (6 bases). V was cut by 4 bases and J by 3 bases, with 14 bases left in between. The CDR3 is 15 amino acids. CDR1 and CDR2 (germline): SGHRS, YFSETQ.

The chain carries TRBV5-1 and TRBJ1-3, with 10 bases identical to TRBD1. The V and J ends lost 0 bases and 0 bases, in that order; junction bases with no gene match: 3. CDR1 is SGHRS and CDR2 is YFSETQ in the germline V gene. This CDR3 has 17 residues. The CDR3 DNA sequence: TGCGCCAGCAGCTTGGGACAGGGGGCTATCTCTGGAAACACCATATATTTT. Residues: CASSLGQGAISGNTIYF. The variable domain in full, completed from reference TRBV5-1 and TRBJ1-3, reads KAGVTQTPRYLIKTRGQQVTLSCSPISGHRSVSWYQQTPGQGLQFLFEYFSETQRNKGNFPGRFSGRQFSNSRSEMNVSTLELGDSALYLCASSLGQGAISGNTIYFGEGSWLTVV.

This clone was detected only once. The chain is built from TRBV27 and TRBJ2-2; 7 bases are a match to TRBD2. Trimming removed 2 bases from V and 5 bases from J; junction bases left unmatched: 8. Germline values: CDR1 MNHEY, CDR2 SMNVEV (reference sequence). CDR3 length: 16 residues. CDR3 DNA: TGTGCCAGCAGTTTAACGGGCGGGAGTCGAACCGGGGAGCTGTTTTTT. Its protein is CASSLTGGSRTGELFF.

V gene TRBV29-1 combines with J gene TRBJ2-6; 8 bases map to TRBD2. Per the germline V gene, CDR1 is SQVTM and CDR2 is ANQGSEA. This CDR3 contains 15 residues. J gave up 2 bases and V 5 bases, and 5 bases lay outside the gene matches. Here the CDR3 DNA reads TGCAGCGTTAAGGGCGGGGGGACTGGGGCCAACGTCCTGACTTTC. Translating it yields CSVKGGGTGANVLTF. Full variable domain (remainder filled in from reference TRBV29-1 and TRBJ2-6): SAVISQKPSRDICQRGTSLTIQCQVDSQVTMMFWYRQQPGQSLTLIATANQGSEATYESGFVIDKFPISRPNLTFSTLTVSNMSPEDSSIYLCSVKGGGTGANVLTFGAGSRLTVL.

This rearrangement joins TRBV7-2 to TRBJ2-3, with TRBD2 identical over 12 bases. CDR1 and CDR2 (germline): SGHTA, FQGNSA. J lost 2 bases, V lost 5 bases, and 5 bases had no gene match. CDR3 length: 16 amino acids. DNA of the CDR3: TGTGCCAGCAGCCCGCGACTAGCGGGAGTCACAGATACGCAGTATTTT. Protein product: CASSPRLAGVTDTQYF. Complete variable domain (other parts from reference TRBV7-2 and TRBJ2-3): GAGVSQSPSNKVTEKGKDVELRCDPISGHTALYWYRQSLGQGLEFLIYFQGNSAPDKSGLPSDRFSAERTGGSVSTLTIQRTQQEDSAVYLCASSPRLAGVTDTQYFGPGTRLTVL.

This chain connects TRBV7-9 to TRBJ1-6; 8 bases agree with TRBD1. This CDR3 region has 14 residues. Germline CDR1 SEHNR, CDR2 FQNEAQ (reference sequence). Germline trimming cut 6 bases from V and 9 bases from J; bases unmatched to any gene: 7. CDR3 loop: CASSQTGGISPLHF. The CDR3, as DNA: TGTGCCAGCAGTCAAACAGGGGGAATTTCACCCCTCCACTTT.

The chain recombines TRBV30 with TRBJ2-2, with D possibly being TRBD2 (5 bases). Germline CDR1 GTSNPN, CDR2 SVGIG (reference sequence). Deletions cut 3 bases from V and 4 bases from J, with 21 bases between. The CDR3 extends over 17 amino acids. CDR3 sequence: CAWSPGIWEMVTGELFF. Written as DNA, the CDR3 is TGTGCCTGGAGCCCCGGAATCTGGGAGATGGTCACCGGGGAGCTGTTTTTT.

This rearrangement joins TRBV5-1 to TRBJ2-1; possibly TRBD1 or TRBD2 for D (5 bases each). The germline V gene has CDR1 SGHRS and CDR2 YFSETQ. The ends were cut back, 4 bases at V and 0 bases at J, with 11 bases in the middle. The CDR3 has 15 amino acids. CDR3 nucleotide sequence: TGCGCCAGCAGCCCACCGGGGCCCTCCTACAATGAGCAGTTCTTC. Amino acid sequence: CASSPPGPSYNEQFF. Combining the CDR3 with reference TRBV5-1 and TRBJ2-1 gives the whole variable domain KAGVTQTPRYLIKTRGQQVTLSCSPISGHRSVSWYQQTPGQGLQFLFEYFSETQRNKGNFPGRFSGRQFSNSRSEMNVSTLELGDSALYLCASSPPGPSYNEQFFGPGTRLTVL.

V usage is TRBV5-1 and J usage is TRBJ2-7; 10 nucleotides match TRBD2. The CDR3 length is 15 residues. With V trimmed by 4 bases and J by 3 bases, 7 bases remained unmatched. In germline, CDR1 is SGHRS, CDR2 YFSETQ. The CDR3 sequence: CASSLSSGSVYEQYF. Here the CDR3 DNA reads TGCGCCAGCAGCCTATCTAGCGGGAGTGTCTACGAGCAGTACTTC.

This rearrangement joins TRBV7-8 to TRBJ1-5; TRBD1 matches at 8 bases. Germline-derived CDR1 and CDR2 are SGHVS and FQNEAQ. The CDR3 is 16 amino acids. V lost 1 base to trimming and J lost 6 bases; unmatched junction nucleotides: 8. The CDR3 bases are TGTGCCAGCAGCTTAGTGTCCAGGGGGCTAAGTCAGCCCCAGCATTTT. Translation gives CASSLVSRGLSQPQHF.